Listed below are T cell receptor beta chains from one sample, sequenced in a study of T cell repertoires in cytomegalovirus infection. Each CDR3 protein is one row after TCRdb ran MiXCR on the reads. The sample has more than 150,000 distinct CDR3 sequences; approximately 19% are singletons. Sequencing was done on a sample of PBMCs. The source of these receptors is a human donor in good health (CMV status not recorded). Some clones in this sample may be carry-over from other donors' samples. The CDR3 runs from the conserved cysteine through the conserved F or W. Each record gives: D gene, J gene, clone size, V gene, CDR3 DNA, CDR3 protein. The D gene is left open where the match is weak. A clone size is listed for some rows: how often the clone was seen (once, few, many), or a class if it is expanded.

- | TRBJ2-7 | few | TRBV20-1 | TGCAGTGCTAGAGATGCTAACTACGAGCAGTACTTC | CSARDANYEQYF
- | TRBJ2-4 | many | TRBV20-1 | TGCAGTGCTAGAGATGCAGGGGCAGGAAACATTCAGTACTTC | CSARDAGAGNIQYF
TRBD2 | TRBJ2-3 | - | TRBV2 | TGTGCCAGCAGTGAAGCTAGCGGGAGGCCCTTAAATACGCAGTATTTT | CASSEASGRPLNTQYF
- | TRBJ1-4 | many | TRBV7-2 | TGTGCCAGCAGCTTAGCGGTACTTTCAACTAATGAAAAACTGTTTTTT | CASSLAVLSTNEKLFF
- | TRBJ1-2 | - | TRBV20-1 | TGCAGTGCTAGAAGACCAACCGGGCAAATCACACTCTATGGCTACACCTTC | CSARRPTGQITLYGYTF
- | TRBJ1-6 | few | TRBV11-2 | TGTGCCAGCAGCTTAGATGGACCGAAGACGAAAAATTCACCCCTCCACTTT | CASSLDGPKTKNSPLHF
- | TRBJ2-3 | few | TRBV7-2 | TGTGCCAGCAGCTTAGGTGGGGAGAATACGCAGTATTTT | CASSLGGENTQYF
- | TRBJ1-5 | - | TRBV4-1 | TGCGCCAGCAGCCAAGAGGGGCCAGGAGATCAGCCCCAGCATTTT | CASSQEGPGDQPQHF
- | TRBJ2-2 | - | TRBV2 | TGTGCCAGCAGTGAAGACAAAAGATCCACCGGGGAGCTGTTTTTT | CASSEDKRSTGELFF
TRBD1 | TRBJ2-3 | few | TRBV28 | TGTGCCAGCAGTTTTGACAGGGGTAGCACAGATACGCAGTATTTT | CASSFDRGSTDTQYF
TRBD1 | TRBJ2-2 | - | TRBV7-9 | TGTGCCAGCAGCACTCGGACAGGGACCACCGGGGAGCTGTTTTTT | CASSTRTGTTGELFF
- | TRBJ2-1 | few | TRBV29-1 | TGCAGCGTAGGAACCGGGAATGAGCAGTTCTTC | CSVGTGNEQFF
- | TRBJ2-3 | many | TRBV6-1 | TGTGCCAGCAGTGAAGCCGGTACCCCAGATACGCAGTATTTT | CASSEAGTPDTQYF
TRBD2 | TRBJ2-1 | many | TRBV28 | TGTGCCAGCTCTAGCGGGTTTCCCTACAATGAGCAGTTCTTC | CASSSGFPYNEQFF
- | TRBJ1-6 | many | TRBV7-2 | TGTGCCAGCAGCTTAGGGCGCTCACCTCTCCACTTT | CASSLGRSPLHF
- | TRBJ2-5 | - | TRBV5-6 | TGTGCCAGCAGCTTGAAAGTTATTAGACAGCAAGAGACCCAGTACTTC | CASSLKVIRQQETQYF
- | TRBJ1-5 | few | TRBV15 | TGTGCCACCAGCAGAGATATCAGCAATCAGCCCCAGCATTTT | CATSRDISNQPQHF
TRBD2 | TRBJ2-7 | many | TRBV14 | TGTGCCAGCAGCCAAGGCGGGAGGGCGCGCGAGCAGTACTTC | CASSQGGRAREQYF
- | TRBJ1-5 | - | TRBV4-2 | TGTGCCAGCAGCCAAGATCAGATCCAGCCCCAGCATTTT | CASSQDQIQPQHF
- | TRBJ1-5 | - | TRBV20-1 | TGCAGTGCTAGAGATCGGGTTGGAGGGGCCGGTCAGCCCCAGCATTTT | CSARDRVGGAGQPQHF
- | TRBJ2-5 | - | TRBV20-1 | TGCAGTGGAATTCTCGGGGAGACCCAGTACTTC | CSGILGETQYF
- | TRBJ1-1 | - | TRBV12-5 | TGTGCTAGTCGACAGGTTGATGCTTTCTTT | CASRQVDAFF
TRBD1 | TRBJ2-4 | - | TRBV6-2/TRBV6-3 | TGTGCCAGCAGTCCCGGACAGGGTATGCAGTACTTC | CASSPGQGMQYF
TRBD2 | TRBJ2-2 | - | TRBV2 | TGTGCCAGCAGCCAAAGCGGGGGGGCAAGCGGGGAGCTGTTTTTT | CASSQSGGASGELFF
- | TRBJ2-7 | once | TRBV20-1 | TGCAGTGCCCCGGGCCTGAATAGCGGATCTTCCGAGCAGTACTTC | CSAPGLNSGSSEQYF
TRBD1 | TRBJ2-5 | many | TRBV7-2 | TGTGCCAGCAGCCGGACAGGGTTTCAAGAGACCCAGTACTTC | CASSRTGFQETQYF
- | TRBJ2-7 | - | TRBV5-4 | TGTGCCAGCAGCTTGGGCGGGCCCGGTCAGGTTGACGAGCAGTACTTC | CASSLGGPGQVDEQYF
- | TRBJ2-7 | - | TRBV10-3 | TGTGCCATCAGTGAGTATTCCGGGACCGCAAGCTCCTACGAGCAGTACTTC | CAISEYSGTASSYEQYF